The TCR beta chain under discussion was sequenced for a study of cytomegalovirus exposure and HLA in healthy donors. Study-wide results and caveats: Reports described diagnosis of cytomegalovirus status by the classifier as highly specific and sensitive.

The germline V gene has CDR1 MNHEY and CDR2 SVGAGI. This CDR3 has 15 residues. Trimming removed 0 bases from V and 6 bases from J; junction bases left unmatched: 4. PCR primers comprised 60 Vbeta and 13 Jbeta primers. Generated by immunoSEQ multiplex PCR, the TCRdb table keeps only in-frame clones and is missing some. The repertoire includes 140,000 or so clones, roughly 87% of them detected once, and 0.5% to 0.65% sits in the top ten. In the case of this clone: The antigen is not known.

This TCR derives from a woman between 35 and 50 years old in good health and CMV-seronegative. The sequencing sample was made of PBMCs. The chain uses TRBV6-5 and TRBJ2-7, with 11 bases aligning to TRBD2. The CDR3 region is CASSYSGTSGAEQYF. CDR3 nucleotide sequence: TGTGCCAGCAGTTACTCCGGGACTAGCGGAGCCGAGCAGTACTTC.